This T cell receptor (beta chain) was captured in a study of cytomegalovirus exposure and HLA in healthy donors. The CDR3 contains 15 residues. Germline values: CDR1 SGHRS, CDR2 YFSETQ. The V end lost 0 bases, the J end lost 3 bases, and 9 bases lay between the germline ends. General study findings and limits: Earlier analysis looked at TCR beta V segments, and most were productive about 87% or about 30% of the time. It was around 160 TCR beta chains that were listed as cytomegalovirus-associated. Analyses of presence and absence presupposed an approximately uniform sequencing depth across donors. As a later analysis showed, a missense DCLRE1C variant was linked to trimming of TCR beta V- and J-genes.

Researchers ran the PCR with 60 Vbeta and 13 Jbeta primers. The method was immunoSEQ multiplex PCR; TCRdb's version includes in-frame clones alone and lacks a portion of them. The sample has about 200,000 clones, 82% seen once. Comments on this clone: Its target is unknown.

This clonotype was sampled from a man between 35 and 55 years old in good health and CMV-seropositive. Source material: PBMCs. This sequence joins TRBV5-1 and TRBJ2-2, with D possibly TRBD1 on 5 matching bases. The CDR3 protein is CASSLEQDHTGELFF. In nucleotides, the CDR3 is TGCGCCAGCAGCTTGGAACAGGACCACACCGGGGAGCTGTTTTTT.